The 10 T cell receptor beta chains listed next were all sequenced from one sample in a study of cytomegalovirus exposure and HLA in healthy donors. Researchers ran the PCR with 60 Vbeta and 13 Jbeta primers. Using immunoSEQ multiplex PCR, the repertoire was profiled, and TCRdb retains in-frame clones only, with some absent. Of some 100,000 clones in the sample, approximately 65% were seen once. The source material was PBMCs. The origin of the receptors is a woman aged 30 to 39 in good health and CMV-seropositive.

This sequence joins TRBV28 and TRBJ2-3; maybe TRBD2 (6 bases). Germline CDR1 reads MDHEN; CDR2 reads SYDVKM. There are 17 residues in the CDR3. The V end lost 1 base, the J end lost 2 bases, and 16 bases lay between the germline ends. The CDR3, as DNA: TGTGCCAGCAGTTTATACGGCGCGGGGTCCCTCACAGATACGCAGTATTTT. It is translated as CASSLYGAGSLTDTQYF.

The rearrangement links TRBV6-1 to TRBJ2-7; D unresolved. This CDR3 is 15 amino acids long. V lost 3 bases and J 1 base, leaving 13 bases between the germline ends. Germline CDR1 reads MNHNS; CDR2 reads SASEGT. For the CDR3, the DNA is TGTGCCAGCAGTGACCCCGCCAGATCATCCTACGAGCAGTACTTC. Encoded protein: CASSDPARSSYEQYF.

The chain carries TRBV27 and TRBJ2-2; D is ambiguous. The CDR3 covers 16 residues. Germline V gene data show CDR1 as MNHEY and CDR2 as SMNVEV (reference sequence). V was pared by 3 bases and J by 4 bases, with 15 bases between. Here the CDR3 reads CASSLSNYYSTGELFF. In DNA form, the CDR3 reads TGTGCCAGCAGTTTGTCGAATTACTATTCCACCGGGGAGCTGTTTTTT.

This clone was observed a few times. CDR3 region: CASSAQGANTEAFF. As DNA, the CDR3 is TGTGCCAGCAGCGCACAGGGGGCGAACACTGAAGCTTTCTTT. The chain uses TRBV7-3 and TRBJ1-1, with 9 positions matching TRBD1. Germline V CDR1 and CDR2: SGHTA, FQGTGA. The junction had 2 bases not matched to a gene; V was cut back by 5 bases and J by 1 base. This CDR3 has 14 residues.

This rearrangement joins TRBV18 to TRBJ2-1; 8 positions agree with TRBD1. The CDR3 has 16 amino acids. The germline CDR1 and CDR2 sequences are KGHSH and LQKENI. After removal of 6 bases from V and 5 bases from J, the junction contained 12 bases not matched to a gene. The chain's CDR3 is CASSPVKTGVHNEQFF. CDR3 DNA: TGTGCCAGCTCCCCGGTTAAGACAGGGGTACACAATGAGCAGTTCTTC.

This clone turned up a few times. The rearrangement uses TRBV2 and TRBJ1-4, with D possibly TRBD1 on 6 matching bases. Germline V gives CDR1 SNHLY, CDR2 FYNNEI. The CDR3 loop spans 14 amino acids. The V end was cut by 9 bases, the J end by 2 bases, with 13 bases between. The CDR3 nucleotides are TGTGCCAGTGTTCTACAGGGTACTAATGAAAAACTGTTTTTT. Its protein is CASVLQGTNEKLFF.

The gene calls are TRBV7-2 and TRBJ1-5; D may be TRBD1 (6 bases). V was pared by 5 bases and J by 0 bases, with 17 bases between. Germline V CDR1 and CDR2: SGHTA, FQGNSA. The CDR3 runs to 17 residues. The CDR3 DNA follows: TGTGCCAGCAGCCTGAATACGGGACATTATAGCAATCAGCCCCAGCATTTT. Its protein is CASSLNTGHYSNQPQHF.

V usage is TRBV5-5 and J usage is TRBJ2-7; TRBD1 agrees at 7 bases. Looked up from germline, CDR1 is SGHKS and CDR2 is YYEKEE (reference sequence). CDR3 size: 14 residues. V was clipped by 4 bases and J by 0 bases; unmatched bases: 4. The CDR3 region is CASSPRDSSYEQYF. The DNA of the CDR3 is TGTGCCAGCAGCCCCCGGGACAGCTCCTACGAGCAGTACTTC.

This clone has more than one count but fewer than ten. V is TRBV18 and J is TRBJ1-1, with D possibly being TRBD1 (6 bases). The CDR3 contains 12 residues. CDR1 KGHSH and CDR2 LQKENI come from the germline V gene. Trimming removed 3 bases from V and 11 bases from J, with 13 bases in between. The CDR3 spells CASSPGQRGAFF. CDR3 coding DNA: TGTGCCAGCTCACCCGGACAGCGGGGGGCTTTCTTT.

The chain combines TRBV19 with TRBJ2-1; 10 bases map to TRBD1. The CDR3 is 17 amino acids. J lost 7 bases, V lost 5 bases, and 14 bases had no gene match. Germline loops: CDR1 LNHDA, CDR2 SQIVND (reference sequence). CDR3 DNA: TGTGCCAGTAGTGGGTTTCCGGGACAGGGGCCCCAGAATGAGCAGTTCTTC. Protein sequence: CASSGFPGQGPQNEQFF. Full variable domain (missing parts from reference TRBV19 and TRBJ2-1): DGGITQSPKYLFRKEGQNVTLSCEQNLNHDAMYWYRQDPGQGLRLIYYSQIVNDFQKGDIAEGYSVSREKKESFPLTVTSAQKNPTAFYLCASSGFPGQGPQNEQFFGPGTRLTVL.